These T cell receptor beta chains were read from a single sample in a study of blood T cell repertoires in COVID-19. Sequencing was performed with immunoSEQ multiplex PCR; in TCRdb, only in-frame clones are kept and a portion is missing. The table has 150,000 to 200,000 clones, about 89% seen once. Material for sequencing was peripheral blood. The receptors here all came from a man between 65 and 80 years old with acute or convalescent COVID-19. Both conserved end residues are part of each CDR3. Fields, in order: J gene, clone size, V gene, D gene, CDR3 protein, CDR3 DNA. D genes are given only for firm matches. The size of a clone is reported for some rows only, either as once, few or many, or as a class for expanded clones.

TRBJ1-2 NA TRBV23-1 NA CASSGARGGGYTF TGCGCCAGCAGTGGCGCCAGGGGTGGTGGCTACACCTTC
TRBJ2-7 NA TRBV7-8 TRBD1 CASSSGTGIYEQYF TGTGCCAGCAGCTCCGGGACAGGGATCTACGAGCAGTACTTC
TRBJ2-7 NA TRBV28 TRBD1 CASTSPFGTGGSYEQYF TGTGCCAGCACCTCACCCTTCGGGACAGGGGGATCCTACGAGCAGTACTTC
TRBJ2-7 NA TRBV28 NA CASSSDGRLTYEQYF TGTGCCAGCAGTTCTGACGGCAGGCTGACCTACGAGCAGTACTTC
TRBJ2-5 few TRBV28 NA CASSMISGRSRETQYF TGTGCCAGCAGTATGATTAGCGGCAGATCGAGAGAGACCCAGTACTTC
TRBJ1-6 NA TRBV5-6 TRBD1 CASSLDRGRSPLHF TGTGCCAGCAGCTTGGACAGGGGAAGGTCACCCCTCCACTTT
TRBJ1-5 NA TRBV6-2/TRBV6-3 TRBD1 CASSSWTGGGQPQHF TGTGCCAGCAGTTCATGGACAGGGGGCGGTCAGCCCCAGCATTTT
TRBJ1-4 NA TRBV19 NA CASSIIPRVEKLFF TGTGCCAGTAGTATAATTCCCCGGGTTGAAAAACTGTTTTTT
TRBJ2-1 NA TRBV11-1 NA CASSSGLHNEQFF TGTGCCAGCAGCTCCGGTCTTCACAATGAGCAGTTCTTC
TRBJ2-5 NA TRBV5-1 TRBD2 CASSSFLAGGETQYF TGCGCCAGCAGCTCCTTCCTAGCGGGGGGAGAGACCCAGTACTTC
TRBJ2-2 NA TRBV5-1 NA CASSLLSGESTGELFF TGCGCCAGCAGCCTCCTGTCTGGAGAATCGACCGGGGAGCTGTTTTTT
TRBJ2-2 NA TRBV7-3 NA CASSQTLTGELFF TGTGCCAGCAGCCAGACACTCACCGGGGAGCTGTTTTTT
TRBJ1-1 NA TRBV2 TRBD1 CAGEDRVNTEAFF TGTGCCGGAGAAGACAGGGTGAACACTGAAGCTTTCTTT
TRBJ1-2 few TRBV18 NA CASRGAGDYGYTF TGTGCCAGCCGCGGGGCGGGGGACTATGGCTACACCTTC
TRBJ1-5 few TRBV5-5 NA CASSLSSNQPQHF TGTGCCAGCAGCTTGAGCAGCAATCAGCCCCAGCATTTT
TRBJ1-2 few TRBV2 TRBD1 CASRDRVELQGYTF TGTGCCAGCAGGGACAGGGTGGAACTTCAAGGCTACACCTTC
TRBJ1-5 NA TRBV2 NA CASSEESGLPQHF TGTGCCAGCAGTGAAGAGTCGGGGTTGCCCCAGCATTTT
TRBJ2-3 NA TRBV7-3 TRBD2 CASSALAGSTDTQYF TGTGCCAGCAGCGCCCTAGCGGGGTCAACAGATACGCAGTATTTT
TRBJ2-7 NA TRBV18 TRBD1 CASSPTPGTGPEQYF TGTGCCAGCTCACCGACACCCGGGACAGGACCCGAGCAGTACTTC
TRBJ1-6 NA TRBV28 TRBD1 CASSFSLGQGGSYNSPLHF TGTGCCAGCAGTTTCTCTCTCGGACAGGGAGGGTCCTATAATTCACCCCTCCACTTT
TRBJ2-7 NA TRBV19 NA CASSPGLIYEQYF TGTGCCAGTAGTCCGGGACTTATCTACGAGCAGTACTTC
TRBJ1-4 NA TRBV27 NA CASSPLVATNEKLFF TGTGCCAGCAGTCCCCTCGTTGCAACTAATGAAAAACTGTTTTTT
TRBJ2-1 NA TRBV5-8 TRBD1 CASSADRPFGVGEQFF TGTGCCAGCAGCGCGGACAGGCCCTTTGGAGTAGGTGAGCAGTTCTTC
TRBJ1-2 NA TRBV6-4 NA CASSFSTGRGGYTF TGTGCCAGCAGTTTTTCGACAGGCAGGGGTGGCTACACCTTC
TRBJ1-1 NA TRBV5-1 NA CASSLEPSTEAFF TGCGCCAGCAGCTTGGAGCCGAGCACTGAAGCTTTCTTT
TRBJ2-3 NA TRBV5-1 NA CASSPSGLGGTDTQYF TGCGCCAGCAGCCCCAGTGGGTTGGGGGGTACAGATACGCAGTATTTT
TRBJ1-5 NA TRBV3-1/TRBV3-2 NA CASSQGPYSNQPQHF TGTGCCAGCAGCCAAGGGCCGTATAGCAATCAGCCCCAGCATTTT
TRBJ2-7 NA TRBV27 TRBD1 CASRPRPGTGMSYF TGTGCCAGCAGACCTCGTCCCGGGACAGGGATGAGCTACTTC
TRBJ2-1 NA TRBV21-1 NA CASRPLPGKYNEQFF TGTGCCAGCAGGCCCCTACCCGGGAAATACAATGAGCAGTTCTTC
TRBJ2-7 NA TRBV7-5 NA CVRSLLTGGIYEQYF TGTGTCAGAAGCTTATTGACAGGGGGCATCTACGAGCAGTACTTC